Listed below are T cell receptor beta chains from one sample, sequenced in a study of blood T cell repertoires in COVID-19. Profiled with immunoSEQ multiplex PCR; TCRdb holds only in-frame clones, not every one. The sample carries some 140,000 clones, more than 75% recorded once. The specimen was peripheral blood. The source of these receptors is a man between 60 and 75 years old who had recovered from COVID-19. The CDR3 runs from the conserved cysteine through the conserved F or W.

v_gene,j_gene,CDR3aa
TRBV19,TRBJ2-3,CASSGRQGALGTDTQYF
TRBV3-1/TRBV3-2,TRBJ1-1,CASSQATGVNTEAFF
TRBV28,TRBJ2-5,CASRSPGGGQETQYF
TRBV4-3,TRBJ2-7,CASSHNVRGAYEQYF
TRBV3-1/TRBV3-2,TRBJ2-1,CASSQYTGGYNEQFF
TRBV4-1,TRBJ1-3,CASSQRPRGTGGNTIYF
TRBV25-1,TRBJ1-6,CASRRGQGNSPLHF
TRBV6-5,TRBJ1-2,CASRTDRRNGYTF
TRBV29-1,TRBJ2-1,CSVEGPQRAYNEQFF
TRBV28,TRBJ2-1,CASSYSPFYNEQFF
TRBV6-5,TRBJ1-2,CASLGTSYGYTF
TRBV6-1,TRBJ2-7,CASSEARLNEQYF
TRBV4-1,TRBJ1-3,CASSQVSVESGNTIYF
TRBV28,TRBJ2-5,CASSLSGGASQETQYF
TRBV5-4,TRBJ2-3,CASRIQGGDTQYF
TRBV10-3,TRBJ1-4,CAISEGQGGEKLFF
TRBV7-2,TRBJ2-7,CASSLAVTGVGEQYF
TRBV4-3,TRBJ2-1,CASSFLAGGPRNEQFF
TRBV7-2,TRBJ2-5,CASSLQQGMAETQYF
TRBV6-6,TRBJ2-7,CASTPPRGGSYEQYF
TRBV9,TRBJ1-2,CASSGTGVTNGYTF
TRBV7-2,TRBJ2-3,CASSSRRGWEVGTDTQYF
TRBV24-1,TRBJ1-2,CATSDRQGVKGYTF
TRBV6-5,TRBJ2-5,CASSKWQGRQETQYF
TRBV28,TRBJ1-1,CASSFTGADTEAFF
TRBV11-2,TRBJ2-7,CASSLEQGAFGEQYF
TRBV15,TRBJ2-5,CATSSRGRTSFSEETQYF
TRBV30,TRBJ1-2,CAWILPGQGANGYTF
TRBV9,TRBJ1-1,CASSPRQGSNTEAFF
TRBV5-5,TRBJ2-1,CASSSTGTSVNEQFF
TRBV7-6,TRBJ2-3,CASSVTGTGGADTQYF
TRBV28,TRBJ2-7,CASSPPYWEQYF
TRBV5-1,TRBJ1-1,CASSSRSEGSTEAFF
TRBV30,TRBJ1-3,CAWSKGTLGNTIYF